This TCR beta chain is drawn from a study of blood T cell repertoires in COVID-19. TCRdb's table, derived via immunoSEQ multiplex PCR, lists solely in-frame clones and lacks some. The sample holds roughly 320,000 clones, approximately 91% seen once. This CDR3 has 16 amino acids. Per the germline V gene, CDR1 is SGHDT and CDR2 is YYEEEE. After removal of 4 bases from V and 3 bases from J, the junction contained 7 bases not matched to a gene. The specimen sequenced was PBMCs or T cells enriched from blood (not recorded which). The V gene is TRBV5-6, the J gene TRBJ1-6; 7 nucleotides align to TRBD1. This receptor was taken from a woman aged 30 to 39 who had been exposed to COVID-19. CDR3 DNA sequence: TGTGCCAGCAGCCAGGACAGGAGGGTCTATAATTCACCCCTCCACTTT. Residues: CASSQDRRVYNSPLHF.